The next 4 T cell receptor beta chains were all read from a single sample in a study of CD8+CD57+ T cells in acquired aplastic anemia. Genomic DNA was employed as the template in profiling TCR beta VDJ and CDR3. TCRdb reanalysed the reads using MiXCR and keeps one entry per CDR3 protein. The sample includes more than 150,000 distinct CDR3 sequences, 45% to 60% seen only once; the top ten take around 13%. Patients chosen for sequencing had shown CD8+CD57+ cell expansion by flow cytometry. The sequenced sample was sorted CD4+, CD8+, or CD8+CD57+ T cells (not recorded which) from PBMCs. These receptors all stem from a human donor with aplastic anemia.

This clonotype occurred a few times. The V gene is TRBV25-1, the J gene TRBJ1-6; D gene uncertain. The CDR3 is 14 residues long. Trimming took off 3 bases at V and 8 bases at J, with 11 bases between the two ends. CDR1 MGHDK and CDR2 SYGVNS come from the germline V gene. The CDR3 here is CASSDSAKHSPLHF. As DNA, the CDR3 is TGTGCCAGCAGTGACTCTGCAAAGCATTCACCCCTCCACTTT. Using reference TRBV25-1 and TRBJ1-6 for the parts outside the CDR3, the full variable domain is EADIYQTPRYLVIGTGKKITLECSQTMGHDKMYWYQQDPGMELHLIHYSYGVNSTEKGDLSSESTVSRIRTEHFPLTLESARPSHTSQYLCASSDSAKHSPLHFGNGTRLTVT.

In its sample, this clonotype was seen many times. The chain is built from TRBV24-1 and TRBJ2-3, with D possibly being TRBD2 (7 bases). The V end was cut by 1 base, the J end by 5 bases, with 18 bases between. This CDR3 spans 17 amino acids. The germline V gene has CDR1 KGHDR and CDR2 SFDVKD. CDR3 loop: CATSDFTRGPRGDTQYF. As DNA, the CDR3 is TGTGCCACCAGTGATTTTACGCGGGGGCCGAGAGGAGATACGCAGTATTTT.

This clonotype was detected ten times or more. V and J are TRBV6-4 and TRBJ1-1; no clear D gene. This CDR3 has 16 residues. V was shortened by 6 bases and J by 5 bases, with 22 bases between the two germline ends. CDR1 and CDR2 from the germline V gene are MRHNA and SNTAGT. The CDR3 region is CASSPDRVEGGTEAFF. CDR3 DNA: TGTGCCAGCAGCCCAGATCGGGTAGAGGGTGGGACTGAAGCTTTCTTT.

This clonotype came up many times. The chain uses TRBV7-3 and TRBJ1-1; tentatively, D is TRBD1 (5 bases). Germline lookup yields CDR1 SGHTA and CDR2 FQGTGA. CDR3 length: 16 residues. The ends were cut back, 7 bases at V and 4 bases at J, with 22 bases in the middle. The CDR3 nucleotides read TGTGCCAGCACCATCCTCAAGGGCAGGGCGGGCACTGAAGCTTTCTTT. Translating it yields CASTILKGRAGTEAFF.